These 30 T cell receptor beta chains were all obtained from the same sample, sequenced in a study of Ad26.COV2.S vaccination and SARS-CoV-2 variants. Sequenced by immunoSEQ multiplex PCR; TCRdb stores in-frame clones only, minus some. This sample has around 370,000 clones, with about 88% found just once. As to treatment: around 19 received Ad26.COV2.S at low or high dose, single or two shots; roughly 5 received placebo; per-sample allocation not given. Collection of samples fell on day 63 after the first vaccine or placebo injection. Sequences were derived from peripheral blood, sampled in a trial of Ad26.COV2.S vaccine versus placebo. The origin of the receptors is a person aged 18-60 years who received the Ad26.COV2.S COVID-19 vaccine or a placebo.

This clone was found once. The chain employs TRBV30 and TRBJ2-7, with unresolved D. CDR3 length: 11 residues. V was cut by 3 bases and J by 0 bases, with 3 bases left in between. Germline CDR1 GTSNPN, CDR2 SVGIG (reference sequence). CDR3 protein: CAWRLSYEQYF. The CDR3 DNA reads as TGTGCCTGGAGGCTCTCCTACGAGCAGTACTTC.

CDR3 in amino acids: CASSLNLLSEAFF. In nucleotides, the CDR3 is TGTGCCAGCAGCTTAAACCTGTTATCTGAAGCTTTCTTT. The genes are TRBV11-2 and TRBJ1-1; the D is unclear. Trimming removed 2 bases from V and 6 bases from J, with 10 bases in between. The CDR3 contains 13 residues. Germline values: CDR1 SGHAT, CDR2 FQNNGV. Full variable domain (remainder filled in from reference TRBV11-2 and TRBJ1-1): EAGVAQSPRYKIIEKRQSVAFWCNPISGHATLYWYQQILGQGPKLLIQFQNNGVVDDSQLPKDRFSAERLKGVDSTLKIQPAKLEDSAVYLCASSLNLLSEAFFGQGTRLTVV.

J is TRBJ2-3 and V is TRBV7-2; 7 bases map to TRBD2. With V trimmed by 1 base and J by 1 base, 5 bases remained unmatched. Germline V lookup: CDR1 SGHTA, CDR2 FQGNSA. The CDR3 is made up of 16 amino acids. CDR3 region: CASSLVPAGRTDTQYF. The DNA of the CDR3 is TGTGCCAGCAGCTTAGTTCCAGCGGGGCGCACAGATACGCAGTATTTT. The full variable domain, rest sourced from reference TRBV7-2 and TRBJ2-3, is GAGVSQSPSNKVTEKGKDVELRCDPISGHTALYWYRQSLGQGLEFLIYFQGNSAPDKSGLPSDRFSAERTGGSVSTLTIQRTQQEDSAVYLCASSLVPAGRTDTQYFGPGTRLTVL.

The V and J genes are TRBV19 and TRBJ2-7; D not certain. V was trimmed by 5 bases and J by 3 bases, leaving 11 bases between them. This CDR3 has 13 residues. Per the germline V gene, CDR1 is LNHDA and CDR2 is SQIVND (reference sequence). CDR3 in DNA: TGTGCCAGTAGTCTGTACTCTTTCTACGAGCAGTACTTC. This encodes CASSLYSFYEQYF. Filled out from reference TRBV19 and TRBJ2-7, the complete variable domain reads DGGITQSPKYLFRKEGQNVTLSCEQNLNHDAMYWYRQDPGQGLRLIYYSQIVNDFQKGDIAEGYSVSREKKESFPLTVTSAQKNPTAFYLCASSLYSFYEQYFGPGTRLTVT.

The rearrangement uses TRBV2 and TRBJ1-2; D is possibly TRBD1 (6 bases). The length of the CDR3 is 14 residues. Germline values: CDR1 SNHLY, CDR2 FYNNEI. The V end was cut by 3 bases, the J end by 3 bases, with 11 bases between. CDR3 amino acids: CASSESGEDYGYTF. For the CDR3, the DNA is TGTGCCAGCAGTGAGTCAGGGGAGGACTATGGCTACACCTTC.

The rearrangement joins TRBV24-1 to TRBJ2-7, with 8 bases fitting TRBD1. CDR3 length equals 16 residues. Germline V gives CDR1 KGHDR, CDR2 SFDVKD. After removal of 3 bases from V and 2 bases from J, the junction contained 8 bases not matched to a gene. The CDR3 coding sequence is TGTGCCACCAGTGATCGCGGACAGGGCGAGGCCTACGAGCAGTACTTC. Translated, it gives CATSDRGQGEAYEQYF.

The genes are TRBV5-1 and TRBJ1-2; possibly TRBD1 for D (5 bases). V lost 4 bases, J lost 4 bases, and 17 bases lay in between. Germline V gene data show CDR1 as SGHRS and CDR2 as YFSETQ. CDR3 length: 15 residues. This CDR3 reads CASSPLPAGGYGYTF. DNA for the CDR3: TGCGCCAGCAGCCCACTCCCGGCCGGGGGCTATGGCTACACCTTC.

As to this clone: The identical CDR3 is also encoded by other nucleotide sequences in the sample. The J gene is TRBJ1-1, the V gene TRBV12-3 or TRBV12-4; D unclear. The ends were cut back, 3 bases at V and 2 bases at J, with 4 bases in the middle. This CDR3 has 12 residues. The CDR3 spells CASSLLNTEAFF. CDR3 nucleotides: TGTGCCAGCAGTTTGCTTAACACTGAAGCTTTCTTT.

J is TRBJ1-2 and V is TRBV5-4, with D perhaps matching TRBD1 (5 bases). V was clipped by 5 bases and J by 6 bases, with 14 bases between them. CDR1 and CDR2 (germline): SGHNT, YYREEE (reference sequence). CDR3 length: 13 amino acids. The CDR3 sequence is CASRLQGFDGYTF. The CDR3, as DNA: TGTGCCAGCAGACTGCAGGGTTTCGATGGCTACACCTTC.

V and J are TRBV10-1 and TRBJ1-5, with D possibly matching TRBD1 (5 bases). CDR1 is WNHNN, CDR2 SYGVQD, per germline (reference sequence). This CDR3 has 14 amino acids. V lost 3 bases and J 4 bases, leaving 10 bases between the germline ends. The CDR3, as DNA: TGCGCCAGCAGTGACAGGGTGTCGAATCAGCCCCAGCATTTT. This sequence encodes CASSDRVSNQPQHF.

The CDR3 region has the DNA TGTGCCAGCAGCTCGAGAGACAGGGGGTCCTACAATGAGCAGTTCTTC. It translates to CASSSRDRGSYNEQFF. The chain has TRBV5-4 and TRBJ2-1, with 9 bases fitting TRBD1. The junction had 5 bases not matched to a gene; V was cut back by 3 bases and J by 1 base. The CDR3 is 16 amino acids. CDR1 SGHNT and CDR2 YYREEE come from the germline V gene (reference sequence).

The rearrangement joins TRBV20-1 to TRBJ2-5; D unclear. This CDR3 contains 11 residues. The germline V gene encodes CDR1 DFQATT and CDR2 SNEGSKA (reference sequence). The V end lost 5 bases, the J end lost 5 bases, and 9 bases lay between the germline ends. CDR3 nucleotide sequence: TGCAGTGCTCCCATTAGTGAGACCCAGTACTTC. Translating it yields CSAPISETQYF.

This clone occurred once. V usage is TRBV4-3 and J usage is TRBJ2-1; 7 bases are a match to TRBD1. Trimming at V came to 1 base and at J to 4 bases, leaving 7 bases not matched to a gene. The germline CDR1 and CDR2 sequences are LGHNA and YSLEER. The CDR3 consists of 16 residues. This CDR3 reads CASSQAGDRIYNEQFF. CDR3 nucleotide sequence: TGCGCCAGCAGCCAAGCTGGGGACAGAATTTACAATGAGCAGTTCTTC.

The chain uses TRBV6-5 and TRBJ2-1, with TRBD2 matching over 8 bases. The junction had 6 bases not matched to a gene; V was cut back by 5 bases and J by 3 bases. The CDR3 sequence is 15 residues long. Germline V gene lookup returns CDR1 MNHEY and CDR2 SVGAGI. This chain's CDR3 is CASSLSGSNYNEQFF. The DNA of the CDR3 is TGTGCCAGCAGTCTCAGCGGGAGTAACTACAATGAGCAGTTCTTC.

The chain is built from TRBV19 and TRBJ2-7; 7 nucleotides match TRBD2. The V gene end was trimmed by 5 bases and the J gene end by 0 bases; junction bases not matched to a gene: 7. The germline CDR1 and CDR2 sequences are LNHDA and SQIVND (reference sequence). CDR3 length: 15 amino acids. In DNA form, the CDR3 reads TGTGCCAGTAGTTTCCAAAGGACTAGCTCCTACGAGCAGTACTTC. Its protein product is CASSFQRTSSYEQYF.

The chain couples TRBV24-1 to TRBJ2-1; either TRBD1 or TRBD2 may fit D (7 bases each). Germline CDR1 reads KGHDR; CDR2 reads SFDVKD. The CDR3 is made up of 16 amino acids. V lost 3 bases and J lost 8, with 19 bases in between. CDR3 nucleotide sequence: TGTGCCACCAGTGATCCTGGGGGGGGACAGAAGGATGAGCAGTTCTTC. This gives the protein CATSDPGGGQKDEQFF.

This clone has a handful of counts. V usage is TRBV2 and J usage is TRBJ1-4, with a possible D match to TRBD1 (5 bases). The germline V gene encodes CDR1 SNHLY and CDR2 FYNNEI. Trimming removed 7 bases at V and 8 bases at J, with 17 bases between. There are 14 residues in the CDR3. As DNA, the CDR3 is TGTGCCAGCACCCGTGCAGGGCGGCGAGAAAAACTGTTTTTT. It encodes CASTRAGRREKLFF.

The chain combines TRBV28 with TRBJ1-1; D may be TRBD1 (5 bases). The CDR3 contains 15 residues. V shed 7 bases and J shed 0 bases, with 15 bases lying between them. From germline, CDR1 is MDHEN and CDR2 SYDVKM. The chain's CDR3 is CASIKGHGMNTEAFF. The CDR3 nucleotides read TGTGCCAGCATCAAAGGACACGGGATGAACACTGAAGCTTTCTTT.

CDR3 nucleotide sequence: TGTGCCAGTAGTATTAGTTGGGGGAGAGAGCGGGAGGGCCCGTTCTCCTACAATGAGCAGTTCTTC. This encodes CASSISWGREREGPFSYNEQFF. The V call is TRBV19, the J call TRBJ2-1; 10 positions match TRBD2. The germline V gene has CDR1 LNHDA and CDR2 SQIVND (reference sequence). J was trimmed by 0 bases and V by 3 bases; bases with no gene match: 20. The CDR3 has 22 amino acids.

The rearrangement uses TRBV9 and TRBJ2-1; D ambiguous. Deletions cut 4 bases from V and 2 bases from J, with 10 bases between. CDR3 length equals 14 residues. CDR1 is SGDLS, CDR2 YYNGEE, per germline. The CDR3 spells CASSPYHTYNEQFF. The CDR3 region has the DNA TGTGCCAGCAGCCCCTACCACACCTACAATGAGCAGTTCTTC.

CDR3 nucleotide sequence: TGTGCCAGCAGCCGGGGACTAGCGGGAGGCACCGGGGAGCTGTTTTTT. This encodes CASSRGLAGGTGELFF. This rearrangement joins TRBV3-1 (or the pseudogene TRBV3-2) to TRBJ2-2, with 15 positions matching TRBD2. The CDR3 loop spans 16 amino acids. V lost 4 bases and J lost 4; bases outside the gene matches: 1. Germline V gives CDR1 LGHDT, CDR2 YNNKEL (reference sequence).

This chain connects TRBV7-9 to TRBJ1-1; the D is unclear. The CDR3 runs to 12 residues. V was clipped by 6 bases and J by 6 bases, with 11 bases between them. The germline CDR1 and CDR2 sequences are SEHNR and FQNEAQ (reference sequence). CDR3 in amino acids: CASSLSEPEAFF. In nucleotides, the CDR3 is TGTGCCAGCAGTCTGTCCGAACCTGAAGCTTTCTTT.

V usage is TRBV3-1 (or the pseudogene TRBV3-2) and J usage is TRBJ1-2; TRBD1 matches at 7 bases. Per the germline V gene, CDR1 is LGHDT and CDR2 is YNNKEL (reference sequence). The CDR3 covers 18 residues. The junction had 15 bases not matched to a gene; V was cut back by 4 bases and J by 1 base. In DNA form, the CDR3 reads TGTGCCAGCAGCCGGGGGACAGCATTACAATCCCTTAACTATGGCTACACCTTC. Translating it yields CASSRGTALQSLNYGYTF.

V usage is TRBV7-8 and J usage is TRBJ1-1; 7 bases line up with TRBD1. This CDR3 has 16 amino acids. V was clipped by 1 base and J by 4 bases; unmatched bases: 9. Germline V gives CDR1 SGHVS, CDR2 FQNEAQ. The CDR3 reads CASSLVGPQGSTEAFF. The CDR3 nucleotides read TGTGCCAGCAGCTTAGTCGGGCCACAGGGGTCCACTGAAGCTTTCTTT.

The chain uses TRBV9 and TRBJ2-3; D remains ambiguous. Germline assignment: CDR1 SGDLS and CDR2 YYNGEE. The CDR3 covers 14 residues. V shed 0 bases and J shed 0 bases, with 5 bases lying between them. DNA for the CDR3: TGTGCCAGCAGCGTAGTTCCTAGCACAGATACGCAGTATTTT. This encodes CASSVVPSTDTQYF.

The J gene is TRBJ2-5, the V gene TRBV11-3; the D gene could be TRBD1 or TRBD2 (5 bases each). The CDR3 contains 12 residues. Germline CDR1 is SGHNT and CDR2 is YENEEA. V dropped 5 bases and J dropped 5 bases, with 9 bases sitting between them. In DNA form, the CDR3 reads TGTGCCAGCAGCCCCGAGGGGGAGACCCAGTACTTC. It is translated as CASSPEGETQYF.

About this clone itself: Other DNA sequences of this sample code for an identical CDR3. The rearrangement uses TRBV7-9 and TRBJ2-3; D is undetermined. Trimming pared 5 bases from V and 3 bases from J, leaving 15 bases between. This CDR3 has 15 residues. The germline gives CDR1 SEHNR, CDR2 FQNEAQ (reference sequence). CDR3 DNA: TGTGCCAGCAGCCCCCCGGGCGTCTCAACAGATACGCAGTATTTT. Protein sequence: CASSPPGVSTDTQYF. Looking up the rest from reference TRBV7-9 and TRBJ2-3 gives the full variable domain: DTGVSQNPRHKITKRGQNVTFRCDPISEHNRLYWYRQTLGQGPEFLTYFQNEAQLEKSRLLSDRFSAERPKGSFSTLEIQRTEQGDSAMYLCASSPPGVSTDTQYFGPGTRLTVL.

This clone was seen a handful of times. V is TRBV11-2 and J is TRBJ1-2; D is unresolved. With 5 bases removed from V and 1 base from J, the gap between germline ends came to 11 bases. The CDR3 sequence is 14 residues long. Looked up from germline, CDR1 is SGHAT and CDR2 is FQNNGV. DNA of the CDR3: TGTGCCAGCAGCCCGGTGAACAATAACTATGGCTACACCTTC. This gives the protein CASSPVNNNYGYTF.

The V and J genes are TRBV24-1 and TRBJ2-1; perhaps TRBD2 as D (6 bases). From germline, CDR1 is KGHDR and CDR2 SFDVKD. The V end lost 10 bases, the J end lost 1 base, and 13 bases lay between the germline ends. This CDR3 region has 14 residues. The CDR3: CATEGSRSYNEQFF. The CDR3 bases are TGTGCCACGGAGGGAAGTAGGTCCTACAATGAGCAGTTCTTC.

The CDR3 loop reads CASSLAGDSYNEQFF. The CDR3 nucleotides read TGTGCCAGCAGCTTAGCGGGAGACTCCTACAATGAGCAGTTCTTC. This chain joins TRBV11-3 and TRBJ2-1; TRBD2 is a possible D gene (6 bases). CDR3 length equals 15 residues. The V end was cut by 1 base, the J end by 0 bases, with 7 bases between. The germline V gene encodes CDR1 SGHNT and CDR2 YENEEA.